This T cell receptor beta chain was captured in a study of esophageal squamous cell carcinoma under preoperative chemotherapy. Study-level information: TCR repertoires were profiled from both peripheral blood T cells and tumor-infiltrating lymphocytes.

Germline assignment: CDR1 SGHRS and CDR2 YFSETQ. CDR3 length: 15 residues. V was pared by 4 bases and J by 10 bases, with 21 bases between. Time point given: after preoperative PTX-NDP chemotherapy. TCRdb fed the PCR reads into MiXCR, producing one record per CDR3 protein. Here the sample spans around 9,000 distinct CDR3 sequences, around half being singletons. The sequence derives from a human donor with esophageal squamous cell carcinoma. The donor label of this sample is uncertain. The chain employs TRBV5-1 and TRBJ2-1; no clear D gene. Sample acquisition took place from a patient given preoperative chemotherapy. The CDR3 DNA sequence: TGCGCCAGCAGCCGTGATGACGGAAACTTCTACGAGCAGTTCTTC. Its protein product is CASSRDDGNFYEQFF. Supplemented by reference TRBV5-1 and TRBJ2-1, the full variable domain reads KAGVTQTPRYLIKTRGQQVTLSCSPISGHRSVSWYQQTPGQGLQFLFEYFSETQRNKGNFPGRFSGRQFSNSRSEMNVSTLELGDSALYLCASSRDDGNFYEQFFGPGTRLTVL.